The rows below give T cell receptor beta chains drawn from one sample of a study of blood T cell repertoires in COVID-19. The assay was immunoSEQ multiplex PCR, and TCRdb's table has in-frame clones only and misses some. The sample lists 90,000 to 120,000 clones, approximately 90% occurring once. Sequencing was done on a sample of peripheral blood. These TCRs come from a man in his fifties or sixties with acute or convalescent COVID-19. CDR3s include the opening cysteine and the closing phenylalanine or tryptophan. The order of the fields is V gene, D gene, J gene, CDR3 DNA, CDR3 protein. The D gene is left open where the match is weak.

TRBV3-1/TRBV3-2	TRBD2	TRBJ2-5	TGTGCCAGCATCCCTGGGGGCGGGAGGCGGGAAGAGACCCAGTACTTC	CASIPGGGRREETQYF
TRBV30	TRBD1	TRBJ1-1	TGTGCCTGGAGTCCCCAGGACAGGGGCTGGTCGAACACTGAAGCTTTCTTT	CAWSPQDRGWSNTEAFF
TRBV6-7	.	TRBJ1-1	TGTGCCAGCATGGTGGGGAGTAGTAACACTGAAGCTTTCTTT	CASMVGSSNTEAFF
TRBV6-1	TRBD1	TRBJ1-5	TGTGCCAGCAGTGATGGGCCGACAGGGGCTAGGTATGATCAGCCCCAGCATTTT	CASSDGPTGARYDQPQHF
TRBV2	.	TRBJ1-5	TGTGCCAGCAGCAAGACAAGAAATAGCAATCAGCCCCAGCATTTT	CASSKTRNSNQPQHF
TRBV5-4	TRBD1	TRBJ2-1	TGTGCCAGCAGCTACCAAGGGGGCGTTGAGCAGTTCTTC	CASSYQGGVEQFF
TRBV6-5	TRBD1	TRBJ2-7	TGTGCCACCTCGACAGGGAAGAAAAACGAGCAGTACTTC	CATSTGKKNEQYF
TRBV28	TRBD1	TRBJ2-5	TGTGCCAGCAGTCCAGCAGGGGGCGTGGAGACCCAGTACTTC	CASSPAGGVETQYF
TRBV5-4	.	TRBJ2-7	TGTGCCAGCAGCCCTCAGGACAGCTCCTACGAGCAGTACTTC	CASSPQDSSYEQYF
TRBV11-2	.	TRBJ2-2	TGTGCCAGCAGCTTAGATGTTTGGAGAAACACCGGGGAGCTGTTTTTT	CASSLDVWRNTGELFF
TRBV7-8	TRBD1	TRBJ1-3	TGTGCCAGCAGCTTAGTCGACAGGGCTGGAAACACCATATATTTT	CASSLVDRAGNTIYF
TRBV6-5	TRBD2	TRBJ2-1	TGTGCCAGCAGCCACCGGGAGGGATCCTACAATGAGCAGTTCTTC	CASSHREGSYNEQFF
TRBV29-1	.	TRBJ1-1	TGCAGCGTAGCAAGTGCCGGAGGGACTGAAGCTTTCTTT	CSVASAGGTEAFF
TRBV10-2	.	TRBJ1-2	TGCGCCAGCGCCTACAGGTTAGCTAACTATGGCTACACCTTC	CASAYRLANYGYTF
TRBV5-4	TRBD2	TRBJ2-2	TGTGCCAGCAGCGGGACTAGCGGTTACACGAACACCGGGGAGCTGTTTTTT	CASSGTSGYTNTGELFF
TRBV28	TRBD1	TRBJ1-5	TGTGCCAGCAGTTCACCCCAGGGGGCAAGAGGCAATCAGCCCCAGCATTTT	CASSSPQGARGNQPQHF
TRBV6-5	.	TRBJ1-1	TGTGCCAGCGCATTGGGCAGGGTGAACACTGAAGCTTTCTTT	CASALGRVNTEAFF